The present T cell receptor (beta chain) was sequenced within a study of T cells after yellow fever vaccination. General study findings and limits: A secondary response was less intense yet reached its peak sooner, at day 5 versus 15.

The V gene lost 2 bases and the J gene lost 1 base, with 11 bases spanning the gap. This CDR3 contains 15 residues. In germline, CDR1 is LGHDT, CDR2 YNNKEL (reference sequence). With regard to this clonotype: What it binds is not known.

A 5'RACE template-switching step, the method used to make TCR cDNA, added a universal primer site and UMIs. TCRdb analysed the 5' RACE reads with MiXCR anew, one entry per CDR3 protein. The sample has about 580,000 distinct CDR3 sequences, roughly 17% seen once. This TCR was sampled from a man between 18 and 29 years old who received the YFV17D yellow fever vaccine. The input for sequencing was PBMCs, taken about 5 days after the first yellow fever vaccination. V usage is TRBV3-1 and J usage is TRBJ1-1; weak D call: TRBD1 (5 bases). In nucleotides, the CDR3 is TGTGCCAGCAGCCAACCGGGACGGCAGAACACTGAAGCTTTCTTT. This gives the protein CASSQPGRQNTEAFF.